The 25 T cell receptor beta chains below were found in one sample sequenced in a study of shared clonotypes between healthy human individuals. Terminally differentiated effector memory CD45RA+ cells were excluded by CCR7 positive selection of CD45RO-negative cells. Using immunoSEQ multiplex PCR, the repertoire was profiled, and TCRdb retains in-frame clones only, with some absent. The sample includes about 2.1 million clones, roughly 95% of them seen just once. Specimen: naive CD8+ T cells from PBMCs. The receptors here all came from a man between 18 and 35 years old in good health. Some clones in this sample may be carry-over from other donors' samples.

The gene calls are TRBV6-1 and TRBJ2-3; the match to TRBD1 covers 7 bases. Germline CDR1 MNHNS, CDR2 SASEGT. Trimming cost V 4 bases and J 7 bases; bases outside gene matches: 14. CDR3 size: 16 residues. The CDR3 region has the DNA TGTGCCAGCAGTGGGCCGCGGACAGGTTCGGGGTATACGCAGTATTTT. Protein sequence: CASSGPRTGSGYTQYF.

In its sample, this clone was seen a few times. J is TRBJ1-1 and V is TRBV30; 10 bases match TRBD1. The V gene end was trimmed by 5 bases and the J gene end by 4 bases; junction bases not matched to a gene: 10. Germline CDR1 and CDR2: GTSNPN and SVGIG (reference sequence). CDR3 length equals 15 residues. This chain's CDR3 is CAWDRDRGVSTEAFF. The DNA for the CDR3 is TGTGCCTGGGATAGGGACAGGGGTGTATCCACTGAAGCTTTCTTT.

The chain couples TRBV9 to TRBJ1-1; D uncertain. Germline CDR1 reads SGDLS; CDR2 reads YYNGEE. Trimming took 4 bases from V and 5 from J, leaving 21 bases between them. The CDR3 length is 16 residues. The CDR3 loop reads CASSPHGRQTGTEAFF. CDR3 DNA sequence: TGTGCCAGCAGCCCCCACGGACGGCAGACGGGGACTGAAGCTTTCTTT.

This clone was observed a single time. The V gene is TRBV5-4, the J gene TRBJ1-1, with a tentative D call TRBD1 (5 bases). This CDR3 comprises 14 residues. V dropped 0 bases and J dropped 4 bases, with 10 bases sitting between them. Germline CDR1 SGHNT, CDR2 YYREEE (reference sequence). The CDR3 here is CASSLAWGSTEAFF. The CDR3 DNA is TGTGCCAGCAGCTTGGCATGGGGGAGCACTGAAGCTTTCTTT.

V gene TRBV7-9 combines with J gene TRBJ2-5; a weak D match, TRBD2 (5 bases). Germline CDR1 and CDR2: SEHNR and FQNEAQ (reference sequence). Trimming stripped 6 bases from V and 7 bases from J, with 12 bases between. The CDR3 is 12 residues long. CDR3 sequence: CASSPGRGTQYF. As DNA, the CDR3 is TGTGCCAGCAGTCCCGGACGGGGGACCCAGTACTTC. The variable domain in full, completed from reference TRBV7-9 and TRBJ2-5, reads DTGVSQNPRHKITKRGQNVTFRCDPISEHNRLYWYRQTLGQGPEFLTYFQNEAQLEKSRLLSDRFSAERPKGSFSTLEIQRTEQGDSAMYLCASSPGRGTQYFGPGTRLLVL.

In this sample, this clone turned up once. CDR3 loop: CASSLTSGSLNEQYF. The CDR3 coding sequence is TGTGCCAGCAGCTTGACTAGCGGGAGTTTGAACGAGCAGTACTTC. This chain uses TRBV7-9 with TRBJ2-7, with 12 bases fitting TRBD2. With V trimmed by 3 bases and J by 5 bases, 5 bases remained unmatched. The germline V gene encodes CDR1 SEHNR and CDR2 FQNEAQ (reference sequence). The CDR3 has 15 residues.

The CDR3 bases are TGTGCCAGCAGCACCCGGGACGGGGACTACGAGCAGTACTTC. It encodes CASSTRDGDYEQYF. The rearrangement uses TRBV7-9 and TRBJ2-7; TRBD1 or TRBD2 may be the D gene (5 bases each). The V end was cut by 5 bases, the J end by 3 bases, with 14 bases between. The CDR3 has 14 amino acids. Per the germline V gene, CDR1 is SEHNR and CDR2 is FQNEAQ (reference sequence).

The chain uses TRBV14 and TRBJ2-5; the match to TRBD2 covers 9 bases. This CDR3 spans 18 amino acids. V trimming: 4 bases; J trimming: 5 bases; junction bases outside the gene matches: 17. From germline, CDR1 is SGHDN and CDR2 FVKESK. The CDR3 DNA is TGTGCCAGCAGCCGACGAACCCATCTCGGGACTAGCACTGAGACCCAGTACTTC. It is translated as CASSRRTHLGTSTETQYF.

The V call is TRBV9, the J call TRBJ1-1; perhaps TRBD1 as D (5 bases). The ends were cut back, 0 bases at V and 1 base at J, with 7 bases in the middle. The CDR3 length is 14 residues. Germline CDR1 and CDR2: SGDLS and YYNGEE. Here the CDR3 reads CASSVVTGNTEAFF. In DNA form, the CDR3 reads TGTGCCAGCAGCGTAGTAACAGGGAACACTGAAGCTTTCTTT.

CDR3: CASSLGGAGEPDTQYF. The DNA for the CDR3 is TGTGCCAGCAGCTTGGGAGGGGCGGGAGAACCAGATACGCAGTATTTT. The chain combines TRBV5-6 with TRBJ2-3; TRBD2 aligns across 7 bases. Trimming cost V 0 bases and J 4 bases; bases outside gene matches: 8. Germline CDR1 is SGHDT and CDR2 is YYEEEE. CDR3 length: 16 amino acids.

The chain is built from TRBV5-1 and TRBJ2-7; the D gene is possibly TRBD1 (6 bases). The V gene's germline CDR1 is SGHRS and CDR2 YFSETQ. The V and J ends lost 5 bases and 2 bases respectively, with 11 bases between them. The CDR3 is 13 residues long. The chain's CDR3 is CASRDSPAYEQYF. CDR3 in DNA: TGCGCCAGCAGGGACAGCCCTGCCTACGAGCAGTACTTC.

The CDR3 sequence is CAWSVRAVQETQYF. The CDR3 nucleotides read TGTGCCTGGAGTGTACGGGCAGTCCAAGAGACCCAGTACTTC. This sequence joins TRBV30 and TRBJ2-5; D gene uncertain. CDR1 and CDR2 (germline): GTSNPN, SVGIG (reference sequence). This CDR3 comprises 14 residues. The V end lost 0 bases, the J end lost 1 base, and 9 bases lay between the germline ends.

The rearrangement joins TRBV28 to TRBJ2-1, with 10 bases fitting TRBD2. The ends lost 3 bases at V and 5 bases at J; junction bases unmatched: 10. Germline V gene data show CDR1 as MDHEN and CDR2 as SYDVKM. This CDR3 comprises 17 residues. CDR3 coding DNA: TGTGCCAGCAGTTTCCCCCGGCCGCTAGCGGGAGACAATGAGCAGTTCTTC. Amino acid sequence: CASSFPRPLAGDNEQFF.

This rearrangement joins TRBV11-2 to TRBJ2-7, with D uncertain. The CDR3 spans 11 residues. The germline V and J ends were trimmed by 4 bases and 6 bases, with 7 bases remaining between them. Germline-derived CDR1 and CDR2 are SGHAT and FQNNGV. The CDR3 here is CASSSASEQYF. The CDR3 nucleotides are TGTGCCAGCAGCTCCGCCTCCGAGCAGTACTTC.

The gene calls are TRBV19 and TRBJ1-5; TRBD1 matches at 7 bases. The CDR3 spans 13 residues. The V gene end was trimmed by 7 bases and the J gene end by 7 bases; junction bases not matched to a gene: 7. Per germline, CDR1 LNHDA and CDR2 SQIVND (reference sequence). The CDR3 loop reads CASKQGSQQPQHF. The CDR3 coding sequence is TGTGCCAGTAAACAGGGGTCCCAACAGCCCCAGCATTTT.

Notes on this clone: The sample carries other DNA sequences with the same CDR3. The chain joins TRBV7-9 to TRBJ2-1; D is ambiguous. Looked up from germline, CDR1 is SEHNR and CDR2 is FQNEAQ (reference sequence). The CDR3 has 12 residues. The V end was cut by 3 bases, the J end by 6 bases, with 6 bases between. The CDR3 is CASSFNSNEQFF. CDR3 nucleotide sequence: TGTGCCAGCAGCTTCAACAGCAATGAGCAGTTCTTC.

The CDR3 spells CASNPVVAGDEQFF. The CDR3 DNA reads as TGCGCCAGCAACCCGGTGGTAGCGGGAGATGAGCAGTTCTTC. The chain employs TRBV5-1 and TRBJ2-1; 9 bases align to TRBD2. The V gene's germline CDR1 is SGHRS and CDR2 YFSETQ. CDR3 length: 14 amino acids. V lost 6 bases, J lost 8 bases, and 9 bases stayed unmatched.

This clone was picked up a small number of times. Other DNA sequences in this sample translate to the same CDR3. The chain is built from TRBV9 and TRBJ2-1; TRBD2 aligns across 7 bases. This CDR3 contains 15 residues. Germline-derived CDR1 and CDR2 are SGDLS and YYNGEE. Trimming removed 3 bases from V and 6 bases from J; junction bases left unmatched: 9. CDR3: CASSASGTAGNEQFF. The DNA of the CDR3 is TGTGCCAGCAGCGCTAGCGGAACAGCCGGCAATGAGCAGTTCTTC.

The chain couples TRBV9 to TRBJ1-5; D perhaps matches TRBD1 (5 bases). Germline lookup yields CDR1 SGDLS and CDR2 YYNGEE. Trimming took off 4 bases at V and 2 bases at J, with 19 bases between the two ends. The CDR3 totals 17 residues. Here the CDR3 reads CASSPTMGGGGNQPQHF. The CDR3 nucleotides are TGTGCCAGCAGCCCCACCATGGGGGGTGGTGGCAATCAGCCCCAGCATTTT.

The genes are TRBV5-6 and TRBJ2-4; D not certain. Germline V CDR1 and CDR2: SGHDT, YYEEEE. CDR3 length equals 14 residues. Between the trimmed V and J ends, which lost 3 bases and 2 bases, there was a span of 9 bases. In DNA, the CDR3 is TGTGCCAGCAGCTCGGGTGCTTCCAAAAACATTCAGTACTTC. Translated: CASSSGASKNIQYF.

This chain joins TRBV10-2 and TRBJ2-3, with D possibly TRBD2 on 5 matching bases. V lost 7 bases to trimming and J lost 8 bases, with 10 bases between them. The CDR3 is made up of 11 amino acids. Germline CDR1 is WSHSY and CDR2 is SAAADI. This CDR3 is CASKGLGTQYF. The CDR3 DNA reads as TGCGCCAGCAAAGGACTCGGTACGCAGTATTTT.

This chain uses TRBV6-5 with TRBJ2-5; possible D gene TRBD2, 6 bases. The CDR3 extends over 15 amino acids. V lost 7 bases, J lost 1 base, and 16 bases lay in between. The germline CDR1 and CDR2 sequences are MNHEY and SVGAGI. CDR3 sequence: CASTLGGGFQETQYF. Here the CDR3 DNA reads TGTGCCAGCACCCTGGGGGGTGGCTTCCAAGAGACCCAGTACTTC.

V gene TRBV4-3 combines with J gene TRBJ1-2; 8 bases agree with TRBD1. The CDR3 extends over 18 amino acids. The V and J ends lost 2 bases and 6 bases, in that order; junction bases with no gene match: 17. The germline V gene encodes CDR1 LGHNA and CDR2 YSLEER. Here the CDR3 DNA reads TGCGCCAGCAGCCAACAGTATCAGGGGGCGCCGGGATTGGATGGCTACACCTTC. Protein: CASSQQYQGAPGLDGYTF.

This clone was seen a few times. The chain uses TRBV13 and TRBJ2-7, with TRBD2 matching over 9 bases. The CDR3 runs to 15 residues. Per the germline V gene, CDR1 is PRHDT and CDR2 is FYEKMQ (reference sequence). The V and J ends lost 5 bases and 4 bases, in that order; junction bases with no gene match: 9. The CDR3 nucleotides read TGTGCCAGCAGCCCGCACACTAGCGGGCTTTACGAGCAGTACTTC. This codes for CASSPHTSGLYEQYF.

CDR3 nucleotides: TGTGCCAGCAGTTTGAGCGGGAGCCCCTACAATGAGCAGTTCTTC. This encodes CASSLSGSPYNEQFF. The gene calls are TRBV6-5 and TRBJ2-1; 8 positions agree with TRBD2. V dropped 4 bases and J dropped 2; count of bases not matched to a gene: 4. Germline V gene lookup returns CDR1 MNHEY and CDR2 SVGAGI. The CDR3 is 15 residues long.